This is a list of T cell receptor beta chains from one sample in a study of neurological immune-mediated disorders. TCRdb analysed the 5' RACE reads with MiXCR anew, one entry per CDR3 protein. This table holds around 79,000 distinct CDR3 sequences, roughly 15% found once. Sequencing was performed on PBMCs. These receptors came from a woman aged 50 to 65 in good health. Each CDR3 is given with its conserved first and last residue. The order of the fields is D gene, clone size, V gene, J gene, CDR3 protein, CDR3 DNA. D genes are given only for firm matches. Where a row states a size, it is once, few, many or the class of an expanded clone; other rows omit it.

D gene: TRBD1; clone size: many; V gene: TRBV9; J gene: TRBJ2-2; CDR3 protein: CASTRTGPNTGELFF; CDR3 DNA: TGTGCCAGCACCAGGACAGGGCCGAACACCGGGGAGCTGTTTTTT
D gene: TRBD2; clone size: -; V gene: TRBV20-1; J gene: TRBJ2-1; CDR3 protein: CSARPLAGGQTYNEQFF; CDR3 DNA: TGCAGTGCTCGACCCCTAGCGGGAGGACAGACCTACAATGAGCAGTTCTTC
D gene: TRBD2; clone size: -; V gene: TRBV25-1; J gene: TRBJ2-1; CDR3 protein: CAGSATSGGAYNEQFF; CDR3 DNA: TGTGCCGGTAGTGCTACTAGCGGGGGGGCCTACAATGAGCAGTTCTTC
D gene: TRBD1; clone size: -; V gene: TRBV28; J gene: TRBJ1-2; CDR3 protein: CASSSGQGARGYTF; CDR3 DNA: TGTGCCAGCAGTTCTGGACAGGGGGCGCGAGGCTACACCTTC
D gene: TRBD2; clone size: many; V gene: TRBV7-2; J gene: TRBJ2-2; CDR3 protein: CASSPTFGLAGGKAGELFF; CDR3 DNA: TGTGCCAGCAGCCCAACCTTTGGACTAGCGGGGGGGAAGGCCGGGGAGCTGTTTTTT
D gene: -; clone size: many; V gene: TRBV5-6; J gene: TRBJ1-5; CDR3 protein: CASSSYSGQPQHF; CDR3 DNA: TGTGCCAGCAGCTCCTATAGCGGTCAGCCCCAGCATTTT
D gene: TRBD1; clone size: many; V gene: TRBV5-1; J gene: TRBJ1-1; CDR3 protein: CASSLRQGQEAFF; CDR3 DNA: TGCGCCAGCAGCCTCCGACAGGGACAAGAAGCTTTCTTT
D gene: TRBD1; clone size: many; V gene: TRBV12-3/TRBV12-4; J gene: TRBJ2-5; CDR3 protein: CASSWGQQETQYF; CDR3 DNA: TGTGCCAGCAGTTGGGGACAGCAAGAGACCCAGTACTTC
D gene: TRBD1; clone size: once; V gene: TRBV29-1; J gene: TRBJ2-5; CDR3 protein: CSVRQGQETQYF; CDR3 DNA: TGCAGCGTTAGACAGGGGCAAGAGACACAGTACTTC
D gene: -; clone size: many; V gene: TRBV20-1; J gene: TRBJ2-1; CDR3 protein: CSARPRIDGEQFF; CDR3 DNA: TGCAGTGCTAGACCTAGGATCGACGGTGAGCAGTTCTTC
D gene: -; clone size: many; V gene: TRBV7-2; J gene: TRBJ1-1; CDR3 protein: CASSRNSMNTEAFF; CDR3 DNA: TGTGCCAGCAGCCGAAATTCGATGAACACTGAAGCTTTCTTT
D gene: -; clone size: -; V gene: TRBV5-1; J gene: TRBJ2-7; CDR3 protein: CASRPTTTYEQYF; CDR3 DNA: TGCGCCAGCAGACCCACTACAACATACGAGCAGTACTTC
D gene: -; clone size: few; V gene: TRBV10-3; J gene: TRBJ2-2; CDR3 protein: CAISESGIVVSGELFF; CDR3 DNA: TGTGCCATCAGTGAGTCGGGTATTGTGGTGAGCGGGGAGCTGTTTTTT
D gene: -; clone size: many; V gene: TRBV5-1; J gene: TRBJ2-7; CDR3 protein: CASSLGTGFSYEQYF; CDR3 DNA: TGCGCCAGCAGCTTGGGTACAGGGTTTTCCTACGAGCAGTACTTC
D gene: -; clone size: many; V gene: TRBV5-1; J gene: TRBJ2-6; CDR3 protein: CASSLQNSGANVLTF; CDR3 DNA: TGCGCCAGCAGCCTCCAGAACTCTGGGGCCAACGTCCTGACTTTC
D gene: -; clone size: many; V gene: TRBV27; J gene: TRBJ1-4; CDR3 protein: CASSSTGAGWEKLFF; CDR3 DNA: TGTGCCAGCAGTTCCACCGGGGCAGGGTGGGAAAAACTGTTTTTT
D gene: -; clone size: many; V gene: TRBV7-6; J gene: TRBJ2-7; CDR3 protein: CASSLESGVGEQYF; CDR3 DNA: TGTGCCAGCAGCTTAGAGTCTGGGGTAGGCGAGCAGTACTTC
D gene: TRBD2; clone size: few; V gene: TRBV5-1; J gene: TRBJ2-1; CDR3 protein: CASSRLASSYNEQFF; CDR3 DNA: TGCGCCAGCAGTAGACTAGCAAGCTCCTACAATGAGCAGTTCTTC
D gene: -; clone size: many; V gene: TRBV2; J gene: TRBJ2-7; CDR3 protein: CASSRRAESSYEQYF; CDR3 DNA: TGTGCCAGCAGTCGAAGGGCGGAAAGCTCCTACGAGCAGTACTTC
D gene: TRBD1; clone size: -; V gene: TRBV5-1; J gene: TRBJ1-1; CDR3 protein: CASPGQGAGTEAFF; CDR3 DNA: TGCGCCAGCCCAGGACAGGGGGCCGGGACTGAAGCTTTCTTT
D gene: -; clone size: many; V gene: TRBV7-2; J gene: TRBJ1-1; CDR3 protein: CASSFNRGDTEAFF; CDR3 DNA: TGTGCCAGCAGCTTTAACCGGGGGGACACTGAAGCTTTCTTT
D gene: -; clone size: many; V gene: TRBV20-1; J gene: TRBJ2-3; CDR3 protein: CSARRGSISGDTQYF; CDR3 DNA: TGCAGTGCTAGAAGGGGATCAATATCAGGGGATACGCAGTATTTT
D gene: -; clone size: many; V gene: TRBV3-1; J gene: TRBJ2-5; CDR3 protein: CASSQVGETQYF; CDR3 DNA: TGTGCCAGCAGCCAAGTCGGAGAGACCCAGTACTTC
D gene: -; clone size: -; V gene: TRBV7-2; J gene: TRBJ1-3; CDR3 protein: CASSSRWTANSGNTIYF; CDR3 DNA: TGTGCCAGCAGCTCCCGATGGACAGCAAACTCTGGAAACACCATATATTTT
D gene: TRBD1; clone size: -; V gene: TRBV25-1; J gene: TRBJ2-1; CDR3 protein: CASSDLRGQYNEQFF; CDR3 DNA: TGTGCCAGCAGTGACCTAAGGGGACAGTACAATGAGCAGTTCTTC
D gene: -; clone size: -; V gene: TRBV6-1; J gene: TRBJ2-7; CDR3 protein: CASSSQRTGSYEQYF; CDR3 DNA: TGTGCCAGCAGTTCTCAAAGGACGGGGTCCTACGAGCAGTACTTC
D gene: -; clone size: -; V gene: TRBV5-5; J gene: TRBJ2-6; CDR3 protein: CASSSQSAGANVLTF; CDR3 DNA: TGTGCCAGCAGCTCACAGTCGGCCGGGGCCAACGTCCTGACTTTC
D gene: -; clone size: many; V gene: TRBV5-1; J gene: TRBJ1-2; CDR3 protein: CASSLVGQNYGYTF; CDR3 DNA: TGCGCCAGCAGCTTGGTAGGGCAGAACTATGGCTACACCTTC
D gene: -; clone size: -; V gene: TRBV5-1; J gene: TRBJ1-1; CDR3 protein: CASRKQVGDTESSF; CDR3 DNA: TGCGCCAGCAGAAAACAGGTGGGGGACACTGAATCTTCCTTT
D gene: -; clone size: many; V gene: TRBV28; J gene: TRBJ1-5; CDR3 protein: CASNLAGHTVYSNQPQHF; CDR3 DNA: TGTGCCAGCAATCTTGCGGGACACACCGTTTATAGCAATCAGCCCCAGCATTTT
D gene: TRBD2; clone size: many; V gene: TRBV11-3; J gene: TRBJ2-3; CDR3 protein: CASSLRLAGGTDTQYF; CDR3 DNA: TGTGCCAGCAGCTTAAGACTAGCGGGAGGTACAGATACGCAGTATTTT
D gene: -; clone size: many; V gene: TRBV4-2; J gene: TRBJ2-7; CDR3 protein: CASSQARMGLEQYF; CDR3 DNA: TGTGCCAGCAGCCAAGCTCGAATGGGACTCGAGCAGTACTTC
D gene: -; clone size: -; V gene: TRBV7-6; J gene: TRBJ1-3; CDR3 protein: CASSLRFKQGNSGNTIYF; CDR3 DNA: TGTGCCAGCAGCTTAAGGTTCAAACAGGGCAATTCTGGAAACACCATATATTTT
D gene: -; clone size: many; V gene: TRBV5-1; J gene: TRBJ2-6; CDR3 protein: CASSLGGGGANVLTF; CDR3 DNA: TGCGCCAGCAGCTTGGGGGGTGGTGGGGCCAACGTCCTGACTTTC
D gene: TRBD2; clone size: many; V gene: TRBV6-1; J gene: TRBJ2-3; CDR3 protein: CASRGLAGFTDTQYF; CDR3 DNA: TGTGCCAGCAGAGGACTAGCGGGTTTCACAGATACGCAGTATTTT
D gene: TRBD1; clone size: many; V gene: TRBV20-1; J gene: TRBJ2-1; CDR3 protein: CSALDGDSSYNEQFF; CDR3 DNA: TGCAGTGCCTTAGATGGGGACAGCTCCTACAATGAGCAGTTCTTC
D gene: TRBD2; clone size: many; V gene: TRBV6-5; J gene: TRBJ2-2; CDR3 protein: CASSKLAGGGNTGELFF; CDR3 DNA: TGTGCCAGCAGTAAGCTAGCGGGGGGCGGGAACACCGGGGAGCTGTTTTTT
D gene: -; clone size: many; V gene: TRBV5-1; J gene: TRBJ2-7; CDR3 protein: CASSSGQGTAYEQYF; CDR3 DNA: TGCGCCAGCAGCTCCGGGCAGGGGACTGCCTACGAGCAGTACTTC
D gene: TRBD2; clone size: few; V gene: TRBV6-2/TRBV6-3; J gene: TRBJ2-3; CDR3 protein: CASSYSGLEAQYF; CDR3 DNA: TGTGCCAGCAGTTACTCGGGACTAGAGGCGCAGTATTTT
D gene: -; clone size: many; V gene: TRBV6-5; J gene: TRBJ1-2; CDR3 protein: CASTARDMGYGYTF; CDR3 DNA: TGTGCCAGCACCGCCCGGGACATGGGCTACGGCTACACCTTC
D gene: -; clone size: many; V gene: TRBV25-1; J gene: TRBJ1-2; CDR3 protein: CASSENPEGNGYTF; CDR3 DNA: TGTGCCAGCAGTGAAAACCCCGAGGGAAATGGCTACACCTTC
D gene: TRBD2; clone size: -; V gene: TRBV27; J gene: TRBJ2-1; CDR3 protein: CASTLAGAGSYNEQFF; CDR3 DNA: TGTGCCAGCACCTTAGCGGGAGCGGGTTCCTACAATGAGCAGTTCTTC
D gene: -; clone size: many; V gene: TRBV5-1; J gene: TRBJ1-1; CDR3 protein: CASSLGGDSTEAFF; CDR3 DNA: TGCGCCAGCAGCTTGGGGGGGGATAGCACTGAAGCTTTCTTT
D gene: -; clone size: many; V gene: TRBV5-1; J gene: TRBJ1-6; CDR3 protein: CASSSGTIAGSPLHF; CDR3 DNA: TGCGCCAGCAGCTCCGGGACCATAGCCGGTTCACCCCTCCACTTT
D gene: -; clone size: many; V gene: TRBV18; J gene: TRBJ2-7; CDR3 protein: CASSPFRELAYEQYF; CDR3 DNA: TGTGCCAGCTCACCATTCAGAGAACTAGCCTACGAGCAGTACTTC
D gene: -; clone size: -; V gene: TRBV9; J gene: TRBJ2-3; CDR3 protein: CASSVRNTDTQYF; CDR3 DNA: TGTGCCAGCAGCGTAAGGAACACAGATACGCAGTATTTT
D gene: -; clone size: many; V gene: TRBV5-1; J gene: TRBJ2-7; CDR3 protein: CASSLYGTGISYEQYF; CDR3 DNA: TGCGCCAGCAGCTTATACGGGACGGGGATCTCCTACGAGCAGTACTTC
D gene: -; clone size: many; V gene: TRBV5-5; J gene: TRBJ2-3; CDR3 protein: CASSLGAVDTQYF; CDR3 DNA: TGTGCCAGCAGCTTGGGGGCGGTGGATACGCAGTATTTT
D gene: TRBD2; clone size: many; V gene: TRBV5-1; J gene: TRBJ2-5; CDR3 protein: CASRRAGGYETQYF; CDR3 DNA: TGCGCCAGCAGACGCGCGGGGGGATATGAGACCCAGTACTTC
D gene: TRBD2; clone size: many; V gene: TRBV10-3; J gene: TRBJ2-3; CDR3 protein: CAISVASGVTDTQYF; CDR3 DNA: TGTGCCATCAGTGTCGCTAGCGGGGTCACAGATACGCAGTATTTT
D gene: -; clone size: -; V gene: TRBV5-1; J gene: TRBJ2-1; CDR3 protein: CASSLSFRWRGDNEQFF; CDR3 DNA: TGCGCCAGCAGCTTGTCATTTCGCTGGCGGGGAGACAATGAGCAGTTCTTC
D gene: -; clone size: -; V gene: TRBV5-5; J gene: TRBJ2-7; CDR3 protein: CASSFVVQTYEQYF; CDR3 DNA: TGTGCCAGCAGCTTTGTTGTCCAGACCTACGAGCAGTACTTC
D gene: -; clone size: many; V gene: TRBV5-1; J gene: TRBJ2-3; CDR3 protein: CASSLVGVGTDTQYF; CDR3 DNA: TGCGCCAGCAGCTTGGTCGGGGTGGGCACAGATACGCAGTATTTT